One sample yielded the 28 T cell receptor beta chains listed below, sequenced in a study of cytomegalovirus exposure and HLA in healthy donors. This PCR relied on a set of 60 Vbeta primers and 13 Jbeta primers. TCRdb keeps only in-frame clones here, not all; method: immunoSEQ multiplex PCR. This sample has 130,000 to 150,000 clones, with 75% to 90% found just once. Sequenced material: PBMCs. The receptors derive from a woman in her thirties in good health and CMV-seronegative.

V gene TRBV11-2 combines with J gene TRBJ1-2, with unresolved D. Trimming left V 4 bases short and J 8 bases short, with 26 bases between. The V gene's germline CDR1 is SGHAT and CDR2 FQNNGV. The CDR3 consists of 17 residues. The CDR3 DNA reads as TGTGCCAGCAGCTCCGCCCTACCAGGAATCTCTCCGCGAGGCTACACCTTC. This gives the protein CASSSALPGISPRGYTF. The full variable domain, its missing parts supplied by reference TRBV11-2 and TRBJ1-2, is EAGVAQSPRYKIIEKRQSVAFWCNPISGHATLYWYQQILGQGPKLLIQFQNNGVVDDSQLPKDRFSAERLKGVDSTLKIQPAKLEDSAVYLCASSSALPGISPRGYTFGSGTRLTVV.

The chain employs TRBV27 and TRBJ1-1; D might be TRBD1 (6 bases). Looked up from germline, CDR1 is MNHEY and CDR2 is SMNVEV (reference sequence). V was cut by 5 bases and J by 1 base, with 8 bases left in between. The CDR3 is 13 residues long. The CDR3 here is CASSATGNTEAFF. CDR3 bases: TGTGCCAGCAGTGCGACAGGGAACACTGAAGCTTTCTTT.

The CDR3 protein is CASSFEAGGKVALLAKNIQYF. In DNA, the CDR3 is TGCGCCAGCAGCTTTGAAGCGGGGGGAAAAGTGGCCTTATTAGCCAAAAACATTCAGTACTTC. The rearrangement uses TRBV5-1 and TRBJ2-4; TRBD2 matches at 9 bases. The CDR3 length is 21 residues. J gave up 0 bases and V 2 bases, and 18 bases lay outside the gene matches. Germline assignment: CDR1 SGHRS and CDR2 YFSETQ.

V usage is TRBV7-2 and J usage is TRBJ2-2; 9 bases fit TRBD2. With V trimmed by 5 bases and J by 13 bases, 14 bases remained unmatched. CDR3 length equals 15 residues. Germline V CDR1 and CDR2: SGHTA, FQGNSA. The CDR3 DNA sequence: TGTGCCAGCAGCCCCAGCTTCGGACTAGCGCTGAGGCTGTTTTTT. Amino acids: CASSPSFGLALRLFF.

A note on this clone: Other DNA sequences in the sample encode the same CDR3. The rearrangement links TRBV30 to TRBJ2-2, with 9 bases lining up with TRBD1. This CDR3 contains 15 residues. V lost 0 bases and J lost 3; bases outside the gene matches: 2. In germline, CDR1 is GTSNPN, CDR2 SVGIG (reference sequence). In nucleotides, the CDR3 is TGTGCCTGGAGTGTACGGGACAGGGACACCGGGGAGCTGTTTTTT. It translates to CAWSVRDRDTGELFF.

Only one count was recorded for this clone. In nucleotides, the CDR3 is TGCGCCAGCAGCCTGTATAGCGGGAGGGCCGTAGGCAATGAGCAGTTCTTC. Protein product: CASSLYSGRAVGNEQFF. J is TRBJ2-1 and V is TRBV4-1, with 11 bases lining up with TRBD2. Germline CDR1 reads MGHRA; CDR2 reads YSYEKL. The CDR3 contains 17 residues. V lost 4 bases and J lost 6; bases outside the gene matches: 11.

The rearrangement uses TRBV5-1 and TRBJ1-1; D remains unclear. CDR3 length: 15 residues. The V gene's germline CDR1 is SGHRS and CDR2 YFSETQ. Trimming took off 5 bases at V and 1 base at J, with 15 bases between the two ends. CDR3 in amino acids: CASRSSGVANTEAFF. The CDR3 DNA follows: TGCGCCAGCAGGTCGAGCGGGGTAGCGAACACTGAAGCTTTCTTT.

The rearrangement links TRBV6-5 to TRBJ1-2; maybe TRBD1 (6 bases). V lost 5 bases and J 4 bases, leaving 11 bases between the germline ends. Germline lookup yields CDR1 MNHEY and CDR2 SVGAGI. The CDR3 has 13 amino acids. The DNA for the CDR3 is TGTGCCAGCAGTGTGACAGGTCCCTATGGCTACACCTTC. This gives the protein CASSVTGPYGYTF.

The V call is TRBV7-8, the J call TRBJ1-5; no reliable D call. Germline CDR1 SGHVS, CDR2 FQNEAQ. V was cut by 2 bases and J by 4 bases, with 18 bases left in between. The CDR3 contains 17 residues. CDR3 coding DNA: TGTGCCAGCAGCTTACGTTCCCTGTCACAGCCAAATCAGCCCCAGCATTTT. Its translation: CASSLRSLSQPNQPQHF.

Only one count was recorded for this clone. The chain couples TRBV27 to TRBJ2-6; 7 bases align to TRBD2. This CDR3 is built from 16 residues. The V gene's germline CDR1 is MNHEY and CDR2 SMNVEV (reference sequence). J lost 2 bases, V lost 6 bases, and 7 bases had no gene match. The CDR3 nucleotides read TGTGCCAGCAGGAAGTGGGAGGGTCCTGGGGCCAACGTCCTGACTTTC. Protein sequence: CASRKWEGPGANVLTF.

This chain links TRBV10-3 with TRBJ2-5; 11 bases are a match to TRBD1. CDR3 length: 15 amino acids. Trimming took 3 bases from V and 4 from J; bases not matched to a gene: 4. In germline, CDR1 is ENHRY, CDR2 SYGVKD. The CDR3 DNA sequence: TGTGCCATCAGTGATTGGACAGGGGGCAGAGAGACCCAGTACTTC. Translating gives CAISDWTGGRETQYF.

The chain uses TRBV10-2 and TRBJ1-2, with TRBD1 identical over 10 bases. Germline V CDR1 and CDR2: WSHSY, SAAADI. V gave up 6 bases and J gave up 3 bases; unmatched junction bases: 4. The CDR3 spans 14 residues. CDR3 residues: CASRPGQGHYGYTF. CDR3 DNA: TGCGCCAGCAGACCGGGACAGGGGCACTATGGCTACACCTTC.

The chain recombines TRBV6-5 with TRBJ1-1, with 7 bases fitting TRBD1. V dropped 6 bases and J dropped 1; count of bases not matched to a gene: 8. The CDR3 covers 15 residues. CDR1 and CDR2 (germline): MNHEY, SVGAGI. CDR3 loop: CASSRQGPPNTEAFF. Here the CDR3 DNA reads TGTGCCAGCAGCCGACAGGGCCCACCGAACACTGAAGCTTTCTTT.

V gene TRBV27 combines with J gene TRBJ1-2; TRBD1 might be the D (5 bases). This CDR3 is 13 amino acids long. The germline V and J ends were trimmed by 5 bases and 1 base, with 8 bases remaining between them. The V gene's germline CDR1 is MNHEY and CDR2 SMNVEV (reference sequence). This chain's CDR3 is CASSPQGNYGYTF. DNA of the CDR3: TGTGCCAGCAGTCCCCAGGGTAACTATGGCTACACCTTC.

The table lists this clone with a few counts. The chain has TRBV6-6 and TRBJ1-2, with 7 bases identical to TRBD1. This CDR3 contains 14 residues. J was trimmed by 2 bases and V by 5 bases; bases with no gene match: 5. The germline V gene encodes CDR1 MNHNY and CDR2 SVGAGI (reference sequence). CDR3 sequence reads: CASSDRANNYGYTF. The CDR3, as DNA: TGTGCCAGCAGTGACAGGGCGAACAACTATGGCTACACCTTC.

This chain uses TRBV4-2 with TRBJ2-3; TRBD2 matches at 7 bases. Unmatched junction bases numbered 5, after V lost 4 bases and J lost 1 base. Germline-derived CDR1 and CDR2 are LGHNA and YNFKEQ. The CDR3 extends over 15 amino acids. In nucleotides, the CDR3 is TGTGCCAGCAGCCCCCCGCTAGCGGGCACAGATACGCAGTATTTT. Protein: CASSPPLAGTDTQYF.

The V call is TRBV27, the J call TRBJ2-5, with D perhaps matching TRBD2 (5 bases). The CDR3 spans 14 residues. V was shortened by 3 bases and J by 9 bases, with 17 bases between the two germline ends. Germline CDR1 is MNHEY and CDR2 is SMNVEV (reference sequence). The CDR3 DNA reads TGTGCCAGCAGTTTCGCGAGTCCGGGGTGGCCCCAGTACTTC. Amino acid sequence: CASSFASPGWPQYF.

The chain's CDR3 is CASTPIGVQETQYF. CDR3 nucleotide sequence: TGTGCCAGCACACCAATCGGGGTGCAAGAGACCCAGTACTTC. V is TRBV7-9 and J is TRBJ2-5, with D possibly TRBD2 on 5 matching bases. The CDR3 has 14 amino acids. The V end lost 7 bases, the J end lost 2 bases, and 14 bases lay between the germline ends. From germline, CDR1 is SEHNR and CDR2 FQNEAQ (reference sequence).

There are a few counts of this clone. The rearrangement links TRBV2 to TRBJ1-1, with no clear D. Trimming took off 8 bases at V and 2 bases at J, with 9 bases between the two ends. This CDR3 spans 12 amino acids. In germline, CDR1 is SNHLY, CDR2 FYNNEI. In DNA, the CDR3 is TGTGCCAGCGGCCCCCTTAACACTGAAGCTTTCTTT. It codes for CASGPLNTEAFF.

The genes are TRBV28 and TRBJ2-7; D is ambiguous. With 5 bases removed from V and 7 bases from J, the gap between germline ends came to 21 bases. CDR3 length: 15 amino acids. In germline, CDR1 is MDHEN, CDR2 SYDVKM. The chain's CDR3 is CASSVPQIDSREQYF. Written as DNA, the CDR3 is TGTGCCAGCAGTGTTCCACAGATCGATTCTCGGGAGCAGTACTTC.

V and J are TRBV5-1 and TRBJ2-7; TRBD1 might be the D (6 bases). The V and J ends lost 4 bases and 0 bases respectively, with 8 bases between them. The CDR3 contains 13 residues. The germline V gene encodes CDR1 SGHRS and CDR2 YFSETQ. CDR3 amino acids: CASSGDNSYEQYF. The CDR3 nucleotides read TGCGCCAGCAGCGGGGACAACTCCTACGAGCAGTACTTC.

The rearrangement joins TRBV27 to TRBJ2-1, with TRBD2 as a possible D gene (6 bases). The CDR3 runs to 15 residues. CDR1 is MNHEY and CDR2 is SMNVEV in the germline V gene (reference sequence). V was pared by 4 bases and J by 7 bases, with 17 bases between. The CDR3 DNA sequence: TGTGCCAGCAGTTCATCACTGGGAGGTATGAATGAGCAGTTCTTC. Amino acids: CASSSSLGGMNEQFF.

The J gene is TRBJ2-5, the V gene TRBV18; D not resolved. Germline V gene sequence: CDR1 KGHSH, CDR2 LQKENI. The CDR3 extends over 13 amino acids. V was cut by 4 bases and J by 2 bases, with 8 bases left in between. CDR3 amino acids: CASSLQQQETQYF. The CDR3 DNA reads TGTGCCAGCTCACTACAGCAACAAGAGACCCAGTACTTC.

The rearrangement joins TRBV14 to TRBJ2-1; D is unclear. Per germline, CDR1 SGHDN and CDR2 FVKESK. The length of the CDR3 is 14 residues. V lost 0 bases and J lost 2, with 5 bases in between. This CDR3 reads CASSQDYPYNEQFF. CDR3 DNA: TGTGCCAGCAGCCAAGATTATCCCTACAATGAGCAGTTCTTC.

The genes are TRBV28 and TRBJ2-3; 9 nucleotides align to TRBD2. CDR3 length equals 16 residues. The germline CDR1 and CDR2 sequences are MDHEN and SYDVKM. V dropped 6 bases and J dropped 2; count of bases not matched to a gene: 9. The CDR3, as DNA: TGTGCCAGCAGCCAGGCCTTAGCGGGGGACACAGATACGCAGTATTTT. This gives the protein CASSQALAGDTDTQYF.

The chain combines TRBV7-3 with TRBJ2-3; D is perhaps TRBD2 (6 bases). V was clipped by 1 base and J by 6 bases, with 17 bases between them. The CDR3 sequence is 16 residues long. CDR1 and CDR2 from the germline V gene are SGHTA and FQGTGA. The CDR3 DNA reads TGTGCCAGCAGCTTAAGTAGGGCAGCTGCGGGGGATACGCAGTATTTT. This translates into CASSLSRAAAGDTQYF.

The CDR3 spells CATSRDRVPGELFF. For the CDR3, the DNA is TGTGCCACCAGCAGAGACAGGGTACCCGGGGAGCTGTTTTTT. V usage is TRBV15 and J usage is TRBJ2-2; D is possibly TRBD1 (5 bases). Trimming shortened V by 0 bases and J by 6 bases, and 8 bases separated the two germline ends. CDR1 and CDR2 from the germline V gene are LNHNV and YYDKDF (reference sequence). The CDR3 has 14 amino acids.

This clone was observed a handful of times. The chain combines TRBV28 with TRBJ2-1; 7 bases map to TRBD2. CDR1 is MDHEN, CDR2 SYDVKM, per germline. V was clipped by 0 bases and J by 3 bases; unmatched bases: 5. The CDR3 spans 16 residues. CDR3 sequence: CASSLWGGGLYNEQFF. The CDR3 DNA sequence: TGTGCCAGCAGTTTATGGGGGGGAGGGCTCTACAATGAGCAGTTCTTC.